This TCR beta chain was observed in a study of blood T cell repertoires in COVID-19. As for the study in general: Donors in the United States, Italy and Spain gave samples during acute or convalescent COVID-19. PBMCs, B-cell-depleted T cells, or T cells provided the cDNA or gDNA that made up the material.

Original processing notes: Reference gene primer amplification gave estimated nucleated cell counts. The assay was immunoSEQ multiplex PCR, and TCRdb's table has in-frame clones only and misses some. That table supplies the V and J calls and clone size; D and trimming were determined from the DNA. The sample includes around 39,000 clones, about 80% of them seen just once. The CDR3 length is 14 residues. V was shortened by 6 bases and J by 5 bases, with 14 bases between the two germline ends. Germline V lookup: CDR1 LNHDA, CDR2 SQIVND (reference sequence). Sequencing was carried out using peripheral blood. This chain connects TRBV19 to TRBJ2-1; perhaps TRBD2 as D (5 bases). This TCR was recovered from an older woman with acute or convalescent COVID-19. As DNA, the CDR3 is TGTGCCAGTAGACCCGGGGTCTTGGACAATGAGCAGTTCTTC. Protein product: CASRPGVLDNEQFF.